Following are 18 T cell receptor beta chains from one sample sequenced in a study of blood T cell repertoires in COVID-19. Sequenced by immunoSEQ multiplex PCR; TCRdb stores in-frame clones only, minus some. The data hold 350,000 to 450,000 clones, with approximately 91% observed a single time. Sequencing was performed on PBMCs or T cells enriched from blood (not recorded which). The source is a woman aged 40-49 years who had been exposed to COVID-19.

The chain links TRBV20-1 to TRBJ2-5, with unresolved D. This CDR3 contains 13 residues. Germline lookup yields CDR1 DFQATT and CDR2 SNEGSKA (reference sequence). Trimming removed 3 bases at V and 1 base at J, with 9 bases between. The CDR3 coding sequence is TGCAGTGCTAGTTATGGCCGCCAAGAGACCCAGTACTTC. Its protein is CSASYGRQETQYF.

The V gene is TRBV9, the J gene TRBJ2-3; TRBD2 might be the D (7 bases). The V end lost 0 bases, the J end lost 0 bases, and 11 bases lay between the germline ends. This CDR3 is built from 16 residues. Per germline, CDR1 SGDLS and CDR2 YYNGEE. Here the CDR3 DNA reads TGTGCCAGCAGCGTAGTGGAGGGGGGGAGCACAGATACGCAGTATTTT. This sequence encodes CASSVVEGGSTDTQYF. Full variable domain (remainder filled in from reference TRBV9 and TRBJ2-3): DSGVTQTPKHLITATGQRVTLRCSPRSGDLSVYWYQQSLDQGLQFLIQYYNGEERAKGNILERFSAQQFPDLHSELNLSSLELGDSALYFCASSVVEGGSTDTQYFGPGTRLTVL.

J is TRBJ2-7 and V is TRBV6-5, with 9 nucleotides matching TRBD1. The CDR3 length is 14 residues. Germline V gives CDR1 MNHEY, CDR2 SVGAGI. The ends lost 5 bases at V and 2 bases at J; junction bases unmatched: 4. The CDR3 sequence is CASSKGTGTYEQYF. The CDR3 DNA sequence: TGTGCCAGCAGTAAGGGGACAGGGACCTACGAGCAGTACTTC.

J is TRBJ1-1 and V is TRBV27; no clear D. V lost 5 bases and J lost 6, with 16 bases in between. Per germline, CDR1 MNHEY and CDR2 SMNVEV (reference sequence). The CDR3 is 14 amino acids. The CDR3 region is CASSRSRSRPEAFF. For the CDR3, the DNA is TGTGCCAGCAGTCGAAGCAGGTCAAGACCTGAAGCTTTCTTT.

The chain couples TRBV11-2 to TRBJ1-5; the D is unclear. Trimming pared 0 bases from V and 1 base from J, leaving 10 bases between. The germline gives CDR1 SGHAT, CDR2 FQNNGV. This CDR3 has 16 amino acids. The CDR3 loop is CASSLEVALSNQPQHF. The CDR3 nucleotides read TGTGCCAGCAGCTTAGAAGTGGCCCTGAGCAATCAGCCCCAGCATTTT.

The chain couples TRBV5-1 to TRBJ2-3; the match to TRBD2 covers 9 bases. The trim removed 4 bases at V and 6 bases at J, leaving 12 bases unmatched. The CDR3 has 16 residues. The germline V gene has CDR1 SGHRS and CDR2 YFSETQ. DNA of the CDR3: TGCGCCAGCAGCGGAATTAGCGGGGGACCACAGGATACGCAGTATTTT. Protein product: CASSGISGGPQDTQYF.

The gene calls are TRBV12-5 and TRBJ2-3; 8 nucleotides line up with TRBD1. Trimming cost V 1 base and J 9 bases; bases outside gene matches: 0. This CDR3 comprises 12 residues. Germline CDR1 reads LGHNT; CDR2 reads FRNRAP. DNA of the CDR3: TGTGCTAGTGGTTTGGACAGGGGGACGCAGTATTTT. This sequence encodes CASGLDRGTQYF.

The chain has TRBV19 and TRBJ2-5; D perhaps matches TRBD1 (6 bases). Trimming removed 3 bases at V and 4 bases at J, with 9 bases between. Germline values: CDR1 LNHDA, CDR2 SQIVND (reference sequence). The CDR3 covers 13 residues. The DNA for the CDR3 is TGTGCCAGTAGTATGCGCAGGGGAGAGACCCAGTACTTC. It is translated as CASSMRRGETQYF.

J is TRBJ2-4 and V is TRBV5-6; 7 nucleotides align to TRBD1. J gave up 3 bases and V 2 bases, and 8 bases lay outside the gene matches. Per the germline V gene, CDR1 is SGHDT and CDR2 is YYEEEE. This CDR3 region has 16 residues. The CDR3 coding sequence is TGTGCCAGCAGCTTTGGTAGGGGGCTGGGCAAAAACATTCAGTACTTC. Translated: CASSFGRGLGKNIQYF.

J is TRBJ1-2 and V is TRBV30; a possible D gene is TRBD1 (6 bases). The germline gives CDR1 GTSNPN, CDR2 SVGIG (reference sequence). Trimming removed 0 bases at V and 8 bases at J, with 16 bases between. CDR3 size: 14 residues. CDR3 bases: TGTGCCTGGAGTGTCGTCTCCGGGGGGGCGGGCTACACCTTC. This codes for CAWSVVSGGAGYTF.

The CDR3 is CASRGAGLANYGYTF. CDR3 DNA sequence: TGCGCCAGCCGGGGGGCAGGGTTGGCTAACTATGGCTACACCTTC. The chain has TRBV5-1 and TRBJ1-2, with D possibly matching TRBD1 (6 bases). The germline CDR1 and CDR2 sequences are SGHRS and YFSETQ. The CDR3 has 15 residues. V was pared by 7 bases and J by 0 bases, with 16 bases between.

The V call is TRBV9, the J call TRBJ1-1; D gene uncertain. V was clipped by 0 bases and J by 0 bases, with 6 bases between them. This CDR3 is 14 amino acids long. Germline CDR1 SGDLS, CDR2 YYNGEE. In DNA form, the CDR3 reads TGTGCCAGCAGCGTAGTCCCCATGAACACTGAAGCTTTCTTT. Translated, it gives CASSVVPMNTEAFF.

The V gene is TRBV15, the J gene TRBJ1-3; the match to TRBD1 covers 9 bases. The CDR3 consists of 18 residues. V shed 3 bases, J shed 0 bases, and the junction held 9 bases outside the gene matches. Germline CDR1 reads LNHNV; CDR2 reads YYDKDF (reference sequence). The DNA for the CDR3 is TGTGCCACCAGCAGTCCCCGGGACAGGGCAACCTCTGGAAACACCATATATTTT. Its protein is CATSSPRDRATSGNTIYF.

In this sample, this clone turned up a few times. The V call is TRBV4-1, the J call TRBJ1-6; D perhaps matches TRBD1 (6 bases). Germline CDR1 is MGHRA and CDR2 is YSYEKL. The V and J ends lost 3 bases and 6 bases respectively, with 9 bases between them. The CDR3 sequence is 14 residues long. The CDR3 region has the DNA TGCGCCAGCAGCCACCTAGGGGGTAATTCACCCCTCCACTTT. This sequence encodes CASSHLGGNSPLHF.

The chain is built from TRBV2 and TRBJ1-2; possible D gene TRBD1, 6 bases. In germline, CDR1 is SNHLY, CDR2 FYNNEI. Trimming removed 6 bases at V and 2 bases at J, with 13 bases between. The length of the CDR3 is 14 residues. The DNA of the CDR3 is TGTGCCAGCAGGTCGAGACAGGTCAACTATGGCTACACCTTC. Encoded protein: CASRSRQVNYGYTF.

The rearrangement uses TRBV6-4 and TRBJ2-1; TRBD2 is a possible D gene (5 bases). This CDR3 comprises 15 residues. The germline V gene encodes CDR1 MRHNA and CDR2 SNTAGT. The V end lost 1 base, the J end lost 5 bases, and 12 bases lay between the germline ends. As DNA, the CDR3 is TGTGCCAGCAGTGACTTGTTTAGAGGGAACAATGAGCAGTTCTTC. It specifies CASSDLFRGNNEQFF.

The chain couples TRBV9 to TRBJ1-1; the match to TRBD1 covers 7 bases. Germline V gene lookup returns CDR1 SGDLS and CDR2 YYNGEE. V lost 3 bases, J lost 5 bases, and 13 bases stayed unmatched. The CDR3 runs 16 residues. The CDR3 here is CASSATGIGTLTEAFF. CDR3 in DNA: TGTGCCAGCAGCGCGACAGGGATTGGAACGTTGACTGAAGCTTTCTTT. Supplemented by reference TRBV9 and TRBJ1-1, the full variable domain reads DSGVTQTPKHLITATGQRVTLRCSPRSGDLSVYWYQQSLDQGLQFLIQYYNGEERAKGNILERFSAQQFPDLHSELNLSSLELGDSALYFCASSATGIGTLTEAFFGQGTRLTVV.

The V gene is TRBV19, the J gene TRBJ2-2, with 11 bases lining up with TRBD1. Germline loops: CDR1 LNHDA, CDR2 SQIVND (reference sequence). The V and J ends lost 3 bases and 6 bases, in that order; junction bases with no gene match: 3. This CDR3 comprises 15 residues. CDR3 DNA sequence: TGTGCCAGTAGTATGAAGGGACAGGGGGCCGGGGAGCTGTTTTTT. It translates to CASSMKGQGAGELFF.